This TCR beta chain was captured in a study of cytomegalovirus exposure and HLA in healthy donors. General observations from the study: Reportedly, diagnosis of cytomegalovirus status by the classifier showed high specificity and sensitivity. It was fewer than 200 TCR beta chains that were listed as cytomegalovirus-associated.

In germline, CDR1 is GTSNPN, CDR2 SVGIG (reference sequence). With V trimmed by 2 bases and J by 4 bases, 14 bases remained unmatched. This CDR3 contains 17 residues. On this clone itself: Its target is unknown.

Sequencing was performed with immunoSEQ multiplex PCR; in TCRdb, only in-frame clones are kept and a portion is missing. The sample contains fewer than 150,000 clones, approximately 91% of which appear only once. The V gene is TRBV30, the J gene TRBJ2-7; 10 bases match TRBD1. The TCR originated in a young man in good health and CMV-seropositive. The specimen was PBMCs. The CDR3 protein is CAWSMRTRDRGFYEQYF. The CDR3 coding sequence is TGTGCCTGGAGTATGAGGACCCGGGACAGGGGTTTTTACGAGCAGTACTTC.